The 26 T cell receptor beta chains in this list originate from one sample, sequenced in a study of control samples from healthy donors and cancer patients. The assay was immunoSEQ multiplex PCR, and TCRdb's table has in-frame clones only and misses some. This table has 150,000 to 200,000 clones, roughly 90% appearing once. Sequenced: blood. These receptors originate from a man younger than 45 in good health.

The rearrangement links TRBV29-1 to TRBJ2-5; D gene uncertain. CDR3 length: 14 residues. Germline V gene lookup returns CDR1 SQVTM and CDR2 ANQGSEA. The V and J ends lost 7 bases and 2 bases respectively, with 17 bases between them. The CDR3 loop reads CSAKGQVGQETQYF. The CDR3, as DNA: TGCAGCGCCAAAGGTCAGGTGGGTCAAGAGACCCAGTACTTC.

The chain couples TRBV5-6 to TRBJ1-1, with no clear D. This CDR3 comprises 17 residues. Trimming took 7 bases from V and 0 from J, leaving 22 bases between them. CDR1 SGHDT and CDR2 YYEEEE come from the germline V gene. In DNA form, the CDR3 reads TGTGCCAGCTTCGGACTGGGGTCCCGCCCGGTGAACACTGAAGCTTTCTTT. This codes for CASFGLGSRPVNTEAFF. Filled out from reference TRBV5-6 and TRBJ1-1, the complete variable domain reads DAGVTQSPTHLIKTRGQQVTLRCSPKSGHDTVSWYQQALGQGPQFIFQYYEEEERQRGNFPDRFSGHQFPNYSSELNVNALLLGDSALYLCASFGLGSRPVNTEAFFGQGTRLTVV.

The chain is built from TRBV2 and TRBJ2-1; 9 bases map to TRBD1. V shed 7 bases, J shed 4 bases, and the junction held 8 bases outside the gene matches. Per germline, CDR1 SNHLY and CDR2 FYNNEI. The CDR3 is made up of 15 amino acids. The CDR3 region has the DNA TGTGCCAGCACTGTCGACAGGGGGGGTTACAATGAGCAGTTCTTC. Translating gives CASTVDRGGYNEQFF.

The rearrangement uses TRBV5-4 and TRBJ2-5; D might be TRBD1 (6 bases). This CDR3 contains 16 residues. Germline CDR1 SGHNT, CDR2 YYREEE (reference sequence). Trimming shortened V by 4 bases and J by 3 bases, and 19 bases separated the two germline ends. The CDR3 loop is CASSPGGRLTEETQYF. The CDR3 DNA is TGTGCCAGCAGCCCTGGGGGCCGACTGACGGAAGAGACCCAGTACTTC.

This clone was seen just once. The chain carries TRBV7-8 and TRBJ1-2; TRBD1 agrees at 9 bases. Germline CDR1 is SGHVS and CDR2 is FQNEAQ. V gave up 4 bases and J gave up 1 base; unmatched junction bases: 4. The CDR3 is made up of 15 amino acids. CDR3 sequence reads: CASSSGTGINYGYTF. CDR3 DNA sequence: TGTGCCAGCAGCTCCGGGACAGGGATTAACTATGGCTACACCTTC.

The chain is built from TRBV11-1 and TRBJ1-1; D is unresolved. The CDR3 covers 12 residues. Per the germline V gene, CDR1 is SGHAT and CDR2 is FQDESV (reference sequence). The V gene lost 1 base and the J gene lost 6 bases, with 6 bases spanning the gap. The CDR3 DNA follows: TGTGCCAGCAGCTTAGATGGGTCTGAAGCTTTCTTT. It specifies CASSLDGSEAFF.

The chain is built from TRBV11-3 and TRBJ2-7; D unclear. The CDR3 has 15 residues. V lost 8 bases to trimming and J lost 1 base, with 18 bases between them. The germline CDR1 and CDR2 sequences are SGHNT and YENEEA. CDR3 coding DNA: TGTGCCAGCCGACGTATTTGGGCAGATTCCTACGAGCAGTACTTC. It specifies CASRRIWADSYEQYF.

The chain links TRBV4-2 to TRBJ2-6, with a possible D match to TRBD1 (5 bases). The CDR3 extends over 15 amino acids. V was trimmed by 4 bases and J by 4 bases, leaving 11 bases between them. CDR1 is LGHNA and CDR2 is YNFKEQ in the germline V gene. The CDR3 reads CASSPTGGGANVLTF. As DNA, the CDR3 is TGTGCCAGCAGCCCAACAGGCGGCGGGGCCAACGTCCTGACTTTC.

Only one count was recorded for this clone. The chain combines TRBV11-3 with TRBJ1-1; TRBD1 is a possible D gene (5 bases). CDR1 is SGHNT and CDR2 is YENEEA in the germline V gene. V shed 1 base and J shed 0 bases, with 9 bases lying between them. The CDR3 runs to 15 residues. CDR3 region: CASSLGGRMNTEAFF. Written as DNA, the CDR3 is TGTGCCAGCAGCTTAGGGGGCCGCATGAACACTGAAGCTTTCTTT.

The rearrangement links TRBV7-2 to TRBJ2-5; the D is unclear. V was cut by 3 bases and J by 9 bases, with 20 bases left in between. CDR3 length equals 15 residues. The germline V gene encodes CDR1 SGHTA and CDR2 FQGNSA. CDR3 sequence: CASSLFTVLPPPQYF. As DNA, the CDR3 is TGTGCCAGCAGCTTGTTCACGGTATTACCACCGCCCCAGTACTTC.

The gene calls are TRBV5-1 and TRBJ1-2, with D unclear. The germline gives CDR1 SGHRS, CDR2 YFSETQ. The CDR3 is made up of 13 amino acids. V lost 2 bases to trimming and J lost 7 bases, with 12 bases between them. For the CDR3, the DNA is TGCGCCAGCAGCTTCGACCCAACCCTTGGCTACACCTTC. This codes for CASSFDPTLGYTF.

This chain connects TRBV7-2 to TRBJ2-5; tentatively, D is TRBD1 or TRBD2 (6 bases each). CDR1 is SGHTA and CDR2 is FQGNSA in the germline V gene. The CDR3 is 15 residues long. V was shortened by 3 bases and J by 5 bases, with 16 bases between the two germline ends. CDR3 region: CASSLGDTRGETQYF. The CDR3 DNA follows: TGTGCCAGCAGCTTGGGGGACACCCGGGGGGAGACCCAGTACTTC.

The chain carries TRBV5-4 and TRBJ2-1, with 12 nucleotides matching TRBD2. CDR1 SGHNT and CDR2 YYREEE come from the germline V gene (reference sequence). V lost 0 bases, J lost 8 bases, and 6 bases stayed unmatched. CDR3 length equals 16 residues. The CDR3 region is CASSLGLAGAVDEQFF. The CDR3 coding sequence is TGTGCCAGCAGCTTGGGACTAGCGGGAGCCGTGGATGAGCAGTTCTTC.

This clone was seen a single time. The chain joins TRBV2 to TRBJ2-3, with 7 bases matching TRBD2. CDR1 is SNHLY and CDR2 is FYNNEI in the germline V gene. V trimming: 10 bases; J trimming: 2 bases; junction bases outside the gene matches: 15. There are 16 residues in the CDR3. The CDR3 sequence is CATLGRGLADTDTQYF. The CDR3 region has the DNA TGTGCCACACTGGGGAGGGGCCTAGCGGACACAGATACGCAGTATTTT.

The J gene is TRBJ1-2, the V gene TRBV27; no clear D gene. The CDR3 sequence is 12 residues long. CDR1 is MNHEY, CDR2 SMNVEV, per germline (reference sequence). V dropped 4 bases and J dropped 14 bases, with 17 bases sitting between them. The CDR3 reads CASSSPTVPLTF. In DNA form, the CDR3 reads TGTGCCAGCAGTTCCCCAACAGTACCCTTAACCTTC.

V and J are TRBV5-6 and TRBJ1-1; no definite D call. The CDR3 runs to 14 residues. Germline CDR1 SGHDT, CDR2 YYEEEE. V gave up 0 bases and J gave up 5 bases, with 11 bases separating them. The CDR3 DNA reads TGTGCCAGCAGCTTGGTGGAGGGTAGAACTGAAGCTTTCTTT. Amino acid sequence: CASSLVEGRTEAFF.

The rearrangement uses TRBV7-8 and TRBJ2-7; 10 bases match TRBD2. V gave up 5 bases and J gave up 1 base; unmatched junction bases: 5. The CDR3 is 15 residues long. Germline CDR1 is SGHVS and CDR2 is FQNEAQ. CDR3 bases: TGTGCCAGCAGCACAAGACTAGCGGGTTCCTACGAGCAGTACTTC. It encodes CASSTRLAGSYEQYF.

The chain couples TRBV15 to TRBJ1-1, with a possible D match to TRBD1 (5 bases). Germline CDR1 is LNHNV and CDR2 is YYDKDF (reference sequence). CDR3 length equals 14 residues. The V and J ends lost 4 bases and 4 bases respectively, with 13 bases between them. CDR3 loop: CATSKTERTTEAFF. DNA for the CDR3: TGTGCCACCAGCAAGACAGAAAGGACCACTGAAGCTTTCTTT. Based on the CDR3 plus reference TRBV15 and TRBJ1-1, the full variable domain is DAMVIQNPRYQVTQFGKPVTLSCSQTLNHNVMYWYQQKSSQAPKLLFHYYDKDFNNEADTPDNFQSRRPNTSFCFLDIRSPGLGDTAMYLCATSKTERTTEAFFGQGTRLTVV.

This chain uses TRBV9 with TRBJ1-2; D might be TRBD1 (5 bases). V lost 0 bases to trimming and J lost 6 bases, with 9 bases between them. Germline values: CDR1 SGDLS, CDR2 YYNGEE. The CDR3 consists of 13 residues. In DNA form, the CDR3 reads TGTGCCAGCAGCGTAGCTTCAGGGAATGGCTACACCTTC. Translated: CASSVASGNGYTF.

The genes are TRBV7-9 and TRBJ2-1; D remains unclear. CDR1 and CDR2 (germline): SEHNR, FQNEAQ (reference sequence). V dropped 7 bases and J dropped 7 bases, with 17 bases sitting between them. There are 14 residues in the CDR3. CDR3 nucleotide sequence: TGTGCCAGCAACATCGTGGGCTCCTCTAATGAGCAGTTCTTC. Its translation: CASNIVGSSNEQFF.

The rearrangement links TRBV4-1 to TRBJ2-3, with D possibly TRBD2 on 5 matching bases. Trimming took off 0 bases at V and 4 bases at J, with 14 bases between the two ends. Germline assignment: CDR1 MGHRA and CDR2 YSYEKL. The CDR3 extends over 16 amino acids. CDR3 amino acids: CASSQDQFRLSDTQYF. In DNA, the CDR3 is TGCGCCAGCAGCCAAGATCAGTTTAGACTATCAGATACGCAGTATTTT.

This clone was seen a single time. This chain joins TRBV7-3 and TRBJ2-6; D possibly corresponds to TRBD1 (6 bases). There are 17 residues in the CDR3. Germline V CDR1 and CDR2: SGHTA, FQGTGA. V was clipped by 5 bases and J by 0 bases, with 14 bases between them. The CDR3 reads CASSPGTWSSGANVLTF. Written as DNA, the CDR3 is TGTGCCAGCAGCCCCGGGACATGGAGCTCTGGGGCCAACGTCCTGACTTTC. Supplemented by reference TRBV7-3 and TRBJ2-6, the full variable domain reads GAGVSQTPSNKVTEKGKYVELRCDPISGHTALYWYRQSLGQGPEFLIYFQGTGAADDSGLPNDRFFAVRPEGSVSTLKIQRTERGDSAVYLCASSPGTWSSGANVLTFGAGSRLTVL.

The V and J genes are TRBV14 and TRBJ2-7, with D perhaps assigned TRBD1 or TRBD2 (5 bases each). Per the germline V gene, CDR1 is SGHDN and CDR2 is FVKESK. The CDR3 has 12 residues. Deletions cut 4 bases from V and 4 bases from J, with 8 bases between. CDR3 residues: CASSPGPYEQYF. The DNA of the CDR3 is TGTGCCAGCAGCCCGGGGCCGTACGAGCAGTACTTC.

Comments on this clone: The junction does not match germline at one end; this may be a read error. This chain joins TRBV28 and TRBJ2-7; D is unclear. CDR1 is MDHEN, CDR2 SYDVKM, per germline. CDR3 size: 12 residues. The CDR3 protein is CASSFQSYEQCF. Here the CDR3 DNA reads TGTGCCAGCAGTTTTCAAAGCTACGAGCAGTGCTTC.

This clone was seen a single time. The rearrangement uses TRBV4-3 and TRBJ1-5; TRBD1 is a possible D gene (6 bases). The V end lost 2 bases, the J end lost 6 bases, and 14 bases lay between the germline ends. Looked up from germline, CDR1 is LGHNA and CDR2 is YSLEER. The CDR3 is 15 amino acids. For the CDR3, the DNA is TGCGCCAGCAGCCAACGATCAGGGGATGGTCAGCCCCAGCATTTT. Translation gives CASSQRSGDGQPQHF.

The CDR3 nucleotides read TGTGCCAGCAGCCTAGACAGGGCTCCGGGAAACACCATATATTTT. Translated, it gives CASSLDRAPGNTIYF. The V call is TRBV5-5, the J call TRBJ1-3, with 7 bases fitting TRBD1. The CDR3 sequence is 15 residues long. Germline CDR1 SGHKS, CDR2 YYEKEE (reference sequence). V lost 4 bases, J lost 4 bases, and 8 bases stayed unmatched.